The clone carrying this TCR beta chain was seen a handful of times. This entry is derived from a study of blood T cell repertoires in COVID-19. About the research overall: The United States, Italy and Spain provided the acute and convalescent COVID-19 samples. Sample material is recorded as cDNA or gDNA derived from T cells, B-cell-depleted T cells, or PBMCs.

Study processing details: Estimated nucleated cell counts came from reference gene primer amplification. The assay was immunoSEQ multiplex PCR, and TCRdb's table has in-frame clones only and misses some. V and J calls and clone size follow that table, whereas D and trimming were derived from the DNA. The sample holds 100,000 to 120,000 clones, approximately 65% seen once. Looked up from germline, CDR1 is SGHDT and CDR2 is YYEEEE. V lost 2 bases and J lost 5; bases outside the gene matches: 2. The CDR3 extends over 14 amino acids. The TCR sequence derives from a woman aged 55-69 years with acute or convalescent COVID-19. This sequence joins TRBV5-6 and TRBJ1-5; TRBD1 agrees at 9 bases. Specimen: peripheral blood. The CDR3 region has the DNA TGTGCCAGCAGCTTAGGGACAGGGTATCAGCCCCAGCATTTT. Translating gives CASSLGTGYQPQHF.